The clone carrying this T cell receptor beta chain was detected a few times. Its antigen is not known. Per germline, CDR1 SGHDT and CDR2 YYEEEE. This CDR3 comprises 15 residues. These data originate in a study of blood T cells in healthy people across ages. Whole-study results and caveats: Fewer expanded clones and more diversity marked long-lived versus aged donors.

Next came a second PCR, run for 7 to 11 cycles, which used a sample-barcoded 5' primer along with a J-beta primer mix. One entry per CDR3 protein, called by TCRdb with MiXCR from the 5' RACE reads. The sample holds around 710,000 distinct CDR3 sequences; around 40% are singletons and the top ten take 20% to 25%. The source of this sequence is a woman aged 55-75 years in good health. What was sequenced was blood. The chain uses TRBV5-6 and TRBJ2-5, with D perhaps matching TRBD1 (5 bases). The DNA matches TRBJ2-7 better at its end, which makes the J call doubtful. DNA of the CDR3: TGTGCCAGCAGCTTGGCACTCACAGGAAGGAACGAGCAGTACTTC. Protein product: CASSLALTGRNEQYF.